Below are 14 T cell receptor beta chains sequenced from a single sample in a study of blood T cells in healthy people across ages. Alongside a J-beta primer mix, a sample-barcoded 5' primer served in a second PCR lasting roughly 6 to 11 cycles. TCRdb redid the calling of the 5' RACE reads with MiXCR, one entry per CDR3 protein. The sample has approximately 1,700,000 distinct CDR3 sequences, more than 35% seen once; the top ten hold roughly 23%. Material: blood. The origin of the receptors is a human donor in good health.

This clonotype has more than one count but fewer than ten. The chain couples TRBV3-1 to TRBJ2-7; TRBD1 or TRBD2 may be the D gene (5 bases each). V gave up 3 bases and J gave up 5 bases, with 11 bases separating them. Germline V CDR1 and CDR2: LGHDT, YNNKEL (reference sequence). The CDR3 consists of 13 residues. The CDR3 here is CASSHVRGNEQYF. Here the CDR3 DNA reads TGTGCCAGCAGCCATGTGAGGGGTAACGAGCAGTACTTC.

The CDR3 is CASSPSQLAGDAGELFF. The CDR3 DNA reads TGTGCCAGCAGCCCCTCCCAACTAGCGGGGGACGCCGGGGAGCTGTTTTTT. This sequence joins TRBV7-9 and TRBJ2-2, with TRBD2 identical over 11 bases. This CDR3 spans 17 amino acids. Germline CDR1 SEHNR, CDR2 FQNEAQ (reference sequence). The trim removed 5 bases at V and 6 bases at J, leaving 11 bases unmatched.

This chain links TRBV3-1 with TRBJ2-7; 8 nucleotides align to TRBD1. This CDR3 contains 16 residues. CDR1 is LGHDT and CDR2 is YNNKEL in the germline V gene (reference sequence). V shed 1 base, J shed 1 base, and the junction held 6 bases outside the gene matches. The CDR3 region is CASSQAPGTGSYEQYF. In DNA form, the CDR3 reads TGTGCCAGCAGCCAAGCCCCCGGGACAGGATCCTACGAGCAGTACTTC.

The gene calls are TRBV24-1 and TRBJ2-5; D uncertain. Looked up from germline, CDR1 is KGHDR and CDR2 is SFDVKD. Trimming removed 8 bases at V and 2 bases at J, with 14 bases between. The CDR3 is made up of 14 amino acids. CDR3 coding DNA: TGTGCCACCAATGTCCCGGATATACAAGAGACCCAGTACTTC. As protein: CATNVPDIQETQYF.

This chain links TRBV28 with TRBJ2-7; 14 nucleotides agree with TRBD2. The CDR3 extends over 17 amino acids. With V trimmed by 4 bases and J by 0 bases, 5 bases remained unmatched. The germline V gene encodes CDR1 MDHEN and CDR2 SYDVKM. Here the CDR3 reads CASSSPGTSGGSYEQYF. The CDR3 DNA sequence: TGTGCCAGCAGTTCTCCCGGGACTAGCGGGGGCTCCTACGAGCAGTACTTC.

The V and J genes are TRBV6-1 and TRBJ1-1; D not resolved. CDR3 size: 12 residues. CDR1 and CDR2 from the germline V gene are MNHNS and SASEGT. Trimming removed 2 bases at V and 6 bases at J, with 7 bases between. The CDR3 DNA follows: TGTGCCAGCAGTGAATTTGGCGCTGAAGCTTTCTTT. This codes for CASSEFGAEAFF.

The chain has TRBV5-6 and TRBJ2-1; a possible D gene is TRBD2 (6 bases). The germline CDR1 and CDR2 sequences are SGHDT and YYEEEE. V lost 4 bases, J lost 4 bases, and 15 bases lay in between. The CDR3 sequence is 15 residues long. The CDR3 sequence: CASSAGRNRYNEQFF. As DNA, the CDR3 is TGTGCCAGCAGCGCGGGGCGGAACAGGTACAATGAGCAGTTCTTC.

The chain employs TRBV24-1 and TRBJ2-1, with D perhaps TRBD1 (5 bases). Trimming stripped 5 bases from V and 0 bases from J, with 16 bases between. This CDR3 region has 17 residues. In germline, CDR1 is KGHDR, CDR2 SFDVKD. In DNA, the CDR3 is TGTGCCACCAGTGGTCAGGGATCTGTTAGCTCCTACAATGAGCAGTTCTTC. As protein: CATSGQGSVSSYNEQFF.

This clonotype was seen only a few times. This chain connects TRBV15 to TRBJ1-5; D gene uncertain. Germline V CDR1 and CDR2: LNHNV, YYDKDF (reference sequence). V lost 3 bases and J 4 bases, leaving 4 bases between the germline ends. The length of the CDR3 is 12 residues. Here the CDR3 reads CATSRENQPQHF. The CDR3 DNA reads TGTGCCACCAGCAGGGAGAATCAGCCCCAGCATTTT.

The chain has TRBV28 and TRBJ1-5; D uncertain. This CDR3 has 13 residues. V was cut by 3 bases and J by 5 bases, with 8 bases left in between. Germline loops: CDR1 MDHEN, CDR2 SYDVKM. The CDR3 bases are TGTGCCAGCAGTTTGTGGAGCCATCAGCCCCAGCATTTT. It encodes CASSLWSHQPQHF.

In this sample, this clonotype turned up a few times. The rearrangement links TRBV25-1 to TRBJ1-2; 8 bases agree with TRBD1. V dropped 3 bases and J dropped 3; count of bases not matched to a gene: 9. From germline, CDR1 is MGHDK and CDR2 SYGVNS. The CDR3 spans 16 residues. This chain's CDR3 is CASSDLALGQDYGYTF. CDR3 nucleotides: TGTGCCAGCAGTGATCTAGCCCTGGGACAGGACTATGGCTACACCTTC.

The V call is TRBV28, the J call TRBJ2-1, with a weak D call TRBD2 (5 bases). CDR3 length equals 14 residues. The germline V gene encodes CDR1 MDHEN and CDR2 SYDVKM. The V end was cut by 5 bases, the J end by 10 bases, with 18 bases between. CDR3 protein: CASSLVGAKYEQFF. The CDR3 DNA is TGTGCCAGCAGTCTAGTGGGAGCCAAATACGAGCAGTTCTTC.

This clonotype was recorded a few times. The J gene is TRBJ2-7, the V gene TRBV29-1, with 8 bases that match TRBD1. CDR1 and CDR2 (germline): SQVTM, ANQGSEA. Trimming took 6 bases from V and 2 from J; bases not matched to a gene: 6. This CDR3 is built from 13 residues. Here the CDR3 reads CSVRTGLAYEQYF. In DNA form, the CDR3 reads TGCAGCGTCCGGACAGGGTTGGCCTACGAGCAGTACTTC.

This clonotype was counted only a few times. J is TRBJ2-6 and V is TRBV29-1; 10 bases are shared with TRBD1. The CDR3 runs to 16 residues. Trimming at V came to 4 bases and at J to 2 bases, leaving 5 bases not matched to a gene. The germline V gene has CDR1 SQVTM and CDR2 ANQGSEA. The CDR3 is CSVAGTGATGANVLTF. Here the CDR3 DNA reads TGCAGCGTTGCTGGGACAGGGGCCACTGGGGCCAACGTCCTGACTTTC. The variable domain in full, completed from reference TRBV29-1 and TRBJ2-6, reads SAVISQKPSRDICQRGTSLTIQCQVDSQVTMMFWYRQQPGQSLTLIATANQGSEATYESGFVIDKFPISRPNLTFSTLTVSNMSPEDSSIYLCSVAGTGATGANVLTFGAGSRLTVL.